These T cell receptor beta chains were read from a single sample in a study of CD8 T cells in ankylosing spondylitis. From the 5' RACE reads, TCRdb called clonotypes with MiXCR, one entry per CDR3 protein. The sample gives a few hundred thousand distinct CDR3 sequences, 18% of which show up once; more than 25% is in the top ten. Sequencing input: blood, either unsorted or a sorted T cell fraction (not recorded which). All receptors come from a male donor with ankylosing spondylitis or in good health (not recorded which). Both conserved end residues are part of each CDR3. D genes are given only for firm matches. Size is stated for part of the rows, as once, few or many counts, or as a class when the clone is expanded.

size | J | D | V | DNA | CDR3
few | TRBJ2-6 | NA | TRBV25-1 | TGTGCCAGACAAGAAGGGGGGGCCAACGTCCTGACTTTC | CARQEGGANVLTF
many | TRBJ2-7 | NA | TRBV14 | TGTGCCAGCAGCCAAACGGTGGGCTACGAGCAGTACTTC | CASSQTVGYEQYF
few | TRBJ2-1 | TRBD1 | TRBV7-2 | TGTGCCAGCAGCGTACCGGGACAGGGCATTTTGGATGAGCAGTTCTTC | CASSVPGQGILDEQFF
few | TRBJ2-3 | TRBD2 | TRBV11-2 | TGTGCCAGCAGCCGGACTAGCGGGGCAGATACGCAGTATTTT | CASSRTSGADTQYF
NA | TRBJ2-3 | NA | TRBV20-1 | TGCAGTGCTAGAAATACCCTACGGGGTTTGGATACGCAGTATTTT | CSARNTLRGLDTQYF
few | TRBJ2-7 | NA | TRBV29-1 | TGCAGCGTTGGGGTCGTAGACAGATACGAGCAGTACTTC | CSVGVVDRYEQYF
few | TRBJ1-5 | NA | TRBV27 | TGTGCCAGCAGTTCCGTTGTTATTCTGGCCGGGATGGGTCAGCCCCAGCATTTT | CASSSVVILAGMGQPQHF
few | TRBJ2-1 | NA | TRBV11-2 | TGTGCCAGCACACGGGTCCGCTCCTACAATGAGCAGTTCTTC | CASTRVRSYNEQFF
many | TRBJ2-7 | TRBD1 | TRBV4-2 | TGTGCCAGCAGCCAAGGCGACAGGGCAGGCTACGAGCAGTACTTC | CASSQGDRAGYEQYF
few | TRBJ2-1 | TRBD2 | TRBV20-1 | TGCAGTGCCATGACTAGCGGGAGCCATGAGCAGTTCTTC | CSAMTSGSHEQFF
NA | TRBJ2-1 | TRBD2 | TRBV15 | TGTGCCACCAGCAGAGATTTCTCGGGACTAGCGATTGAGCAGTTCTTC | CATSRDFSGLAIEQFF
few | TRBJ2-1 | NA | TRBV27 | TGTGCCAGCAGTTTATACGAATCGATCGACAATGAGCAGTTCTTC | CASSLYESIDNEQFF
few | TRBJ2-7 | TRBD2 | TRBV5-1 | TGCGCCAGCAGCCGTCTAGCGGGAGGACCCTACGAGCAGTACTTC | CASSRLAGGPYEQYF
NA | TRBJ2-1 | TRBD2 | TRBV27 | TGTGCCAGCAGTTCACTAGCGGGAGACCATGAGCAGTTCTTC | CASSSLAGDHEQFF
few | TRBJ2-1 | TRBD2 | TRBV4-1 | TGCGCCAGCAGCCAAGTCGGCGGGAGGCCGGTCGGGCAGTTCTTC | CASSQVGGRPVGQFF
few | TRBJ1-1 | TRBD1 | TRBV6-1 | TGTGCCAGCAGATCAGCCCTCCGGGACAGACTAGATTCGGAAGCTTTCTTT | CASRSALRDRLDSEAFF
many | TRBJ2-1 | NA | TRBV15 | TGTGCCACCGTCCCCAGGTCGGGAAAAGGCAATGAGCAGTTCTTC | CATVPRSGKGNEQFF
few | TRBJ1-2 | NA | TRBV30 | TGTGCCTGGAGTGTTGACAACTATGGCTACACCTTC | CAWSVDNYGYTF
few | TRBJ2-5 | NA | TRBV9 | TGTGCCAGCAGCGTAAGTCCGACAGTTCAAGAGACCCAGTACTTC | CASSVSPTVQETQYF
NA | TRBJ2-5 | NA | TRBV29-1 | TGCAGCGTTGTAGCCCGGGACTTCCAAGAGACCCAGTACTTC | CSVVARDFQETQYF
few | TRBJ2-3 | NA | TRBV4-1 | TGCGCCAGCAGCCCAGGAGGGGCAGCCCAAGGGGATACGCAGTATTTT | CASSPGGAAQGDTQYF
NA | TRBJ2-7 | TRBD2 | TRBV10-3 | TGTGCCATCAGTGAGCCACGGGAGGGGGACTACGAGCAGTACTTC | CAISEPREGDYEQYF
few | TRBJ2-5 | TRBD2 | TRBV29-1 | TGCAGCGTTCGAGGGACTAGCGGGAAAGAGACCCAGTACTTC | CSVRGTSGKETQYF
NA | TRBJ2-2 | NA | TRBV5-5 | TGTGCCAGCAGCCCGACGCTTCAGGCTACGAACACCGGGGAGCTGTTTTTT | CASSPTLQATNTGELFF
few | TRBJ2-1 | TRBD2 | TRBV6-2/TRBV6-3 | TGTGCCAGCACCCCACTAGCGGGAGGGCCAAACGAGCAGTTCTTC | CASTPLAGGPNEQFF
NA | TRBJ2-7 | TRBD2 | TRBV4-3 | TGCGCCAGCAGCCAAAGCGGGATGAGCCACGAGCAGTACTTC | CASSQSGMSHEQYF
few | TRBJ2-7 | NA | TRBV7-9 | TGTGCCAGCAGCTTAGGACTCGGAGGGGCCCACGAGCAGTACTTC | CASSLGLGGAHEQYF
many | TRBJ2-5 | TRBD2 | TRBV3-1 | TGTGCCAGCACCGGGACTAGCGGGAGGTTGTGGGAGACCCAGTACTTC | CASTGTSGRLWETQYF
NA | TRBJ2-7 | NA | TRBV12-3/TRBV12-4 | TGTGCCAGCAGTTTATTTGTGCACGAGCAGTGCTTC | CASSLFVHEQCF
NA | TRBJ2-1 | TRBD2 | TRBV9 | TGTGCCAGCAGCTTATGGACTAGCGGGAGCTTCGGTGAGCAGTTCTTC | CASSLWTSGSFGEQFF
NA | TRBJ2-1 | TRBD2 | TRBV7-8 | TGTGCCAGCAGCTCCGGACTAGCGGGAGGGGGGTACAATGAGCAGTTCTTC | CASSSGLAGGGYNEQFF
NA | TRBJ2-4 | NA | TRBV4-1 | TGCGCCAGCAGCCAAGGAGGAAACATTCAGTACTTC | CASSQGGNIQYF
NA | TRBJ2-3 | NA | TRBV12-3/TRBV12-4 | TGTGCCAGCAGGATCGTGGGCGAAAACACAGATACGCAGTATTTT | CASRIVGENTDTQYF
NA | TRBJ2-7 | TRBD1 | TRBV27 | TGTGCCAGCAGTTTATATAAGGGGGCCGAGCAGTACTTC | CASSLYKGAEQYF
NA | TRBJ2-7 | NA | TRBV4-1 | TGCGCCAGCAGCCAGAGCCCCGGATGGCCCGTAGTACTTTGCGAGCAGTACTTC | CASSQSPGWPVVLCEQYF
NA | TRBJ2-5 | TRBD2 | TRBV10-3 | TGTGCCATCAGCCTGGGACTAGCTATCCAAGAGACCCAGTACTTC | CAISLGLAIQETQYF
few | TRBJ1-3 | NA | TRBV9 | TGTGCCAGCAGCACAGGCTCTGGAAACACCATATATTTT | CASSTGSGNTIYF
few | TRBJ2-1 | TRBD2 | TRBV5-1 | TGCGCCAGCAGCTCTGGGGTGGGACTAGCTGGCAATGAGCAGTTCTTC | CASSSGVGLAGNEQFF
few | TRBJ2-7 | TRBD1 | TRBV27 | TGTGCCAGCAGTTGGACAGGCGTGGACGAGCAGTACTTC | CASSWTGVDEQYF
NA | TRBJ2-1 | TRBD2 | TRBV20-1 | TGCAGTGCTAGAGCGAGGGGAGGGAATGAGCAGTTCTTC | CSARARGGNEQFF
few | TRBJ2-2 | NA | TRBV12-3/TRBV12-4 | TGTGCCAGCAGTTTTCGGGTAGCAGCGGCCGGGGAGCTGTTTTTT | CASSFRVAAAGELFF
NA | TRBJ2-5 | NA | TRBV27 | TGTGCCAGCAGCCTACAGGGTGTAGGAGGAGAGACCCAGTACTTC | CASSLQGVGGETQYF
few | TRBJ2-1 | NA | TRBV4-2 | TGTGCCAGCAGACACAGGACACCCTCCTACAATGAGCAGTTCTTC | CASRHRTPSYNEQFF
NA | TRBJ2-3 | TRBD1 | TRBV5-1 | TGCGCCAGCAGCGGACCCGGGACAGGGATAACAGATACGCAGTATTTT | CASSGPGTGITDTQYF
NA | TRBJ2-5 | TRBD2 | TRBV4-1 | TGCGCCAGCAGCCAGGAACTAGCGGGAGTATATGAGACCCAGTACTTC | CASSQELAGVYETQYF
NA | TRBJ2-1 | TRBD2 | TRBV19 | TGTGCCAGTCAACGGGCTAGCGGGAGCGATGAGCAGTTCTTC | CASQRASGSDEQFF
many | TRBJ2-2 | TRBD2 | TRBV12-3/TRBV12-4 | TGTGCCAGCAGTTTAAGGACTAGCAACACCGGGGAGCTGTTTTTT | CASSLRTSNTGELFF
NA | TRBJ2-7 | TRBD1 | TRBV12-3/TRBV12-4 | TGTGCCAGCAGTCTGAAACAGGGGGCAGACCCCTACGAGCAGTACTTC | CASSLKQGADPYEQYF
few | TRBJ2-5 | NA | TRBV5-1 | TGCGCCACGCGAGGTGGGGGAGAGACCCAGTACTTC | CATRGGGETQYF
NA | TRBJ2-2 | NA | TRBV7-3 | TGTGCCATTGGTCACTACACCGGGGAGCTGTTTTTT | CAIGHYTGELFF
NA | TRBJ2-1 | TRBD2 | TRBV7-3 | TGTGCCAGCAGCTTACAGGGCGGGAGCGGTTATGAGCAGTTCTTC | CASSLQGGSGYEQFF
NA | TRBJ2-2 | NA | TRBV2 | TGTGCCAGCAGTGAAGCTCTACTAGCTGCGAACACCGGGGAGCTGTTTTTT | CASSEALLAANTGELFF
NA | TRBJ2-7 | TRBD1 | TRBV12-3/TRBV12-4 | TGTGCCAGCAGTGACCGGGACAGGGTACACATCGAGCAGTACTTC | CASSDRDRVHIEQYF
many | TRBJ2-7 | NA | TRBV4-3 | TGCGCCAGCAGCCAAGATTGGGCATCAGCAGGGACCTACGAGCAGTACTTC | CASSQDWASAGTYEQYF
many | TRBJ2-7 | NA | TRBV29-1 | TGCAGCGTTAGAGGCCGAAGCTACGAGCAGTACTTC | CSVRGRSYEQYF
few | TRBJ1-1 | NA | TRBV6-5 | TGTGCCAGCAGTTACTCGGCCGATTTGAACACTGAAGCTTTCTTT | CASSYSADLNTEAFF
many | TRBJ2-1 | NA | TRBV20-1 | TGCAGTGCCTACGGTCTCAGCTCCTACAATGAGCAGTTCTTC | CSAYGLSSYNEQFF
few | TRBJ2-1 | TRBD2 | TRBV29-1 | TGCAGCGTCTTGACTAGCGGCGTCTCCAATGAGCAGTTCTTC | CSVLTSGVSNEQFF
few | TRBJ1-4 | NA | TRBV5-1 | TGCGCCAGTAGACAGACAGGACGAAGTGAAAAACTGTTTTTT | CASRQTGRSEKLFF